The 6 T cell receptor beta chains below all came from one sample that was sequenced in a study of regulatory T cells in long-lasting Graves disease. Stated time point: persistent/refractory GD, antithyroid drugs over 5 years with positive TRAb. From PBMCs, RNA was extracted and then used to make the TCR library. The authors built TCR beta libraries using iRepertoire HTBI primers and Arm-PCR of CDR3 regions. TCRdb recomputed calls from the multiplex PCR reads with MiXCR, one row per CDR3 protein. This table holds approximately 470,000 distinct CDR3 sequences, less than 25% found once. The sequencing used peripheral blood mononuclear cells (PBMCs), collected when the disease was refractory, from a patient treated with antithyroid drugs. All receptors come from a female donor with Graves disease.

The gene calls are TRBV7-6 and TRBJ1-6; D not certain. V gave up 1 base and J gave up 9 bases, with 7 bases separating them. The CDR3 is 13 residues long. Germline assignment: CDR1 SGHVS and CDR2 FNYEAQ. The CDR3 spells CASSLEAFSPLHF. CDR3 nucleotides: TGTGCCAGCAGCTTAGAGGCCTTTTCACCCCTCCACTTT.

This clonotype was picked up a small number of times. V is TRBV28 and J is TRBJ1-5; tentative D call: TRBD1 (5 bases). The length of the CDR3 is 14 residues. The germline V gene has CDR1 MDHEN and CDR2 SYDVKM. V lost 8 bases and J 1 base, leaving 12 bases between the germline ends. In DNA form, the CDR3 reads TGTGCCAGCCTCTCCGGGGGGAGCAATCAGCCCCAGCATTTT. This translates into CASLSGGSNQPQHF.

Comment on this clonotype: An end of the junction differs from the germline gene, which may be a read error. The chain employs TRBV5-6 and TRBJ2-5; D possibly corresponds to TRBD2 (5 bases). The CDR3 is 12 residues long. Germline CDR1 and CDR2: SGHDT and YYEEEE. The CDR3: CASNAGLENQYF. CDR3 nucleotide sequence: TGTGCCAGCAACGCCGGACTCGAGAACCAGTACTTC.

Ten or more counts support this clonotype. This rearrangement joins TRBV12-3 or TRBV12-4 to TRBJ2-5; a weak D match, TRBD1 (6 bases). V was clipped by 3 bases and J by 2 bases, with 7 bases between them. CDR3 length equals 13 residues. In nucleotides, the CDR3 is TGTGCCAGCAGTTTCCAGGGGCAAGAGACCCAGTACTTC. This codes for CASSFQGQETQYF.

CDR3 sequence: CASSYGFGLGQYF. The CDR3, as DNA: TGTGCCAGCAGTTACGGGTTCGGGTTGGGGCAGTACTTC. The chain uses TRBV6-9 and TRBJ2-7; D is unresolved. Germline CDR1 and CDR2: MNHGY and SVAAGI. The CDR3 is 13 residues long. Trimming pared 3 bases from V and 9 bases from J, leaving 15 bases between.

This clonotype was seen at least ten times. The CDR3 here is CASSFSGRLEETQYF. The CDR3 DNA sequence: TGTGCCAGCAGTTTTAGCGGGAGGCTGGAAGAGACCCAGTACTTC. The rearrangement joins TRBV27 to TRBJ2-5; 10 positions agree with TRBD2. The V segment lost 3 bases and the J segment 3 bases; nucleotides outside the gene matches: 4. The V gene's germline CDR1 is MNHEY and CDR2 SMNVEV (reference sequence). There are 15 residues in the CDR3.